There are many counts of the clone carrying this T cell receptor (beta chain). The time point: after trial treatment. Noted treatment: LDRT plus nivolumab, ipilimumab, low-dose cyclophosphamide and aspirin (RACIN trial). Germline CDR1 is MGHRA and CDR2 is YSYEKL. The junction had 10 bases not matched to a gene; V was cut back by 4 bases and J by 7 bases. The CDR3 consists of 17 residues. Primers used for first-strand cDNA, a TRAV- and TRBV-specific set, covered both alpha and beta chains. Over about 18 PCR cycles, TCRs were amplified from a constant-region primer and V-primer adapter. By in vitro transcription, the isolated mRNA was amplified. TCRdb analysed the reads with MiXCR anew, one entry per CDR3 protein. This sample yields approximately 100,000 distinct CDR3 sequences, of which 20% are seen a single time; roughly 4.3% belongs to the top ten. The sample belongs to a study of low-dose radiotherapy and immunotherapy resistance in tumors. The wider study: Radiation delivery to Cohort 1 consisted of 0.5 Gy per fraction every 2 weeks, summing to 6.5 Gy. Patients took 300 mg oral aspirin daily for four cycles from cycle 1 day 1. Cohort 2 received 1 Gy per fraction every two weeks, totaling 13 Gy over 26 weeks.

Here the sequenced sample was PBMCs, taken after low-dose radiotherapy plus immunotherapy. This chain connects TRBV4-1 to TRBJ1-6; 10 nucleotides agree with TRBD1. The TCR comes from a male donor with prostate cancer. CDR3 residues: CASSPMDRGARNSPLHF. For the CDR3, the DNA is TGCGCCAGCAGCCCCATGGACAGGGGGGCTAGAAATTCACCCCTCCACTTT.